This T cell receptor beta chain was recovered during a study of T cell responses to AZD1222 COVID-19 vaccine. For the study at large: Second-dose intervals of approximately 4 or approximately 12 weeks were pooled. Findings and limits, study-wide: Reportedly, nearly half the spike-specific TCRs target unmutated variant regions. Repertoire samples came only from after the peak T cell response.

Some clones are missing from TCRdb's copy, which holds only in-frame ones; the method was immunoSEQ multiplex PCR. The table shows 95,000 to 150,000 clones, with more than 80% occurring only once. Comment on this clone: What it binds is unknown.

V was pared by 2 bases and J by 13 bases, with 18 bases between. The CDR3 length is 14 residues. Germline CDR1 and CDR2: SGHNT and YENEEA. The sequencing here drew on peripheral blood, taken on day 0 of AZD1222 vaccination. The V gene is TRBV11-3, the J gene TRBJ1-3; D ambiguous. The receptor was isolated from an adult in good health. CDR3: CASSLYSSGIRIYF. The CDR3 DNA reads TGTGCCAGCAGCTTATACTCTTCCGGGATCAGAATATATTTT.